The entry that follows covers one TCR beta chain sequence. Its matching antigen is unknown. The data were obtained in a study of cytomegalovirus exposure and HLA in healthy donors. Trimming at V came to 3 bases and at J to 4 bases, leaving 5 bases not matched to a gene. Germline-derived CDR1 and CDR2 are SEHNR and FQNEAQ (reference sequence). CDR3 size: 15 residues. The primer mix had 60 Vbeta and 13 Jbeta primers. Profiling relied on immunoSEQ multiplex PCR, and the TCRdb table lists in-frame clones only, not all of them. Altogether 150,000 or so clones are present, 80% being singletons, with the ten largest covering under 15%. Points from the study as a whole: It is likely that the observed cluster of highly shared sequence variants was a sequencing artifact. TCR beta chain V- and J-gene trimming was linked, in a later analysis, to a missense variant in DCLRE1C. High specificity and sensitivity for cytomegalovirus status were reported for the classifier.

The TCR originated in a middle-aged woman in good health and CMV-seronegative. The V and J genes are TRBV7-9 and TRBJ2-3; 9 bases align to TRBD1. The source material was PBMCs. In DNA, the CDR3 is TGTGCCAGCAGCTTGGGGACAGGGAGTGCAGATACGCAGTATTTT. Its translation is CASSLGTGSADTQYF.